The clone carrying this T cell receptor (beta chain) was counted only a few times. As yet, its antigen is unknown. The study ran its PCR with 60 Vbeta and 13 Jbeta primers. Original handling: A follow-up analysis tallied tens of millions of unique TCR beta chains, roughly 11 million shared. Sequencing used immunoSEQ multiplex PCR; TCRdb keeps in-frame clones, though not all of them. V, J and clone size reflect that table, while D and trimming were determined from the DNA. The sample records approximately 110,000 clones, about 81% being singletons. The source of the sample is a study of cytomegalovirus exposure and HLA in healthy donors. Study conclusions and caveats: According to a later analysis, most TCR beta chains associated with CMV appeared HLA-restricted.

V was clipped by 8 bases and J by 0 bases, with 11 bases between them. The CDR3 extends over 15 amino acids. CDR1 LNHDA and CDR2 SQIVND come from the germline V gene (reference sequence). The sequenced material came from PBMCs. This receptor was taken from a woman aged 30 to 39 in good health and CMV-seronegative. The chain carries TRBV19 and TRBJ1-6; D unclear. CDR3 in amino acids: CASQALSSYNSPLHF. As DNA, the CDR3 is TGTGCCAGTCAGGCATTGAGCTCCTATAATTCACCCCTCCACTTT.